Listed below are T cell receptor beta chains from one sample, sequenced in a study of CD8 T cells in ankylosing spondylitis. TCRdb ran MiXCR on the 5' RACE reads and lists one entry per CDR3 protein. The sample shows about 510,000 distinct CDR3 sequences, approximately 5.3% of them seen only once. The material sequenced was blood, either unsorted or a sorted T cell fraction (not recorded which). All receptors come from a male donor with ankylosing spondylitis. Each CDR3 is given with its conserved first and last residue. Fields, in order: J gene, clone size, D gene, V gene, CDR3 protein, CDR3 DNA. The D gene is left open where the match is weak. The size of a clone is reported for some rows only, either as once, few or many, or as a class for expanded clones.

TRBJ2-3	many	-	TRBV20-1	CSARLVSTDTQYF	TGCAGTGCTAGATTAGTTAGCACAGATACGCAGTATTTT
TRBJ2-7	many	-	TRBV7-9	CASSPSRGRPDYEQYF	TGTGCCAGCAGCCCTTCCAGGGGACGACCGGACTACGAGCAGTACTTC
TRBJ2-4	few	-	TRBV6-2/TRBV6-3	CASSSSKNIQYF	TGTGCCAGCAGTTCCAGCAAAAACATTCAGTACTTC
TRBJ2-7	many	-	TRBV7-2	CASSLEAGLTYEQYF	TGTGCCAGCAGCTTAGAGGCAGGGTTAACCTACGAGCAGTACTTC
TRBJ2-3	few	TRBD1	TRBV5-1	CASSLELSGQGISDTQYF	TGCGCCAGCAGCTTGGAGCTGTCGGGACAGGGGATATCAGATACGCAGTATTTT
TRBJ1-4	many	-	TRBV9	CASSGGPSLNEKLFF	TGTGCCAGCAGCGGAGGGCCTTCCTTGAATGAAAAACTGTTTTTT
TRBJ2-1	few	-	TRBV7-3	CASSPLQGSYNEQFF	TGTGCCAGCAGCCCATTACAGGGTTCCTACAATGAGCAGTTCTTC
TRBJ1-5	many	-	TRBV9	CASSVGWSQPQHF	TGTGCCAGCAGCGTAGGGTGGTCGCAGCCCCAGCATTTT
TRBJ1-4	many	-	TRBV7-9	CASSKTTNEKLFF	TGTGCCAGCAGTAAAACAACTAATGAAAAACTGTTTTTT
TRBJ1-4	many	-	TRBV15	CATSRGGTLTEKLFF	TGTGCCACCAGCAGAGGAGGGACCCTTACTGAAAAACTGTTTTTT
TRBJ2-1	-	TRBD2	TRBV28	CASKGLANEQFF	TGTGCCAGCAAGGGACTAGCCAATGAGCAGTTCTTC
TRBJ1-1	-	TRBD1	TRBV5-5	CASSTQSGTGIEAFF	TGTGCCAGCAGCACCCAGTCCGGGACAGGGATTGAAGCTTTCTTT
TRBJ2-1	many	-	TRBV20-1	CSAHPGGGRYNEQFF	TGCAGTGCTCACCCCGGAGGGGGTCGGTACAATGAGCAGTTCTTC
TRBJ2-7	few	-	TRBV3-1	CASSLRDGSPEQYF	TGTGCCAGCAGCCTCCGGGACGGATCTCCGGAGCAGTACTTC
TRBJ1-4	many	-	TRBV4-3	CASSQGQRLPNEKLFF	TGCGCCAGCAGCCAAGGGCAGAGGCTTCCTAATGAAAAACTGTTTTTT
TRBJ2-1	many	TRBD1	TRBV6-2/TRBV6-3	CASRTGQANYNEQFF	TGTGCCAGCAGAACGGGACAGGCGAACTACAATGAGCAGTTCTTC
TRBJ2-7	many	-	TRBV5-5	CASSPRARVVYEQYF	TGTGCCAGCAGCCCCCGTGCCAGGGTTGTCTACGAGCAGTACTTC
TRBJ1-1	many	-	TRBV5-1	CASSLMAGRNTEAFF	TGCGCCAGCAGCTTGATGGCAGGACGGAACACTGAAGCTTTCTTT
TRBJ2-7	many	TRBD1	TRBV20-1	CSARDKNSYGTGASYEQYF	TGCAGTGCTAGAGATAAGAACTCGTACGGGACAGGGGCGTCCTACGAGCAGTACTTC
TRBJ1-2	many	TRBD1	TRBV7-9	CASRVTGADGYTF	TGTGCCAGCAGGGTGACAGGGGCGGATGGCTACACCTTC
TRBJ2-2	few	-	TRBV5-1	CASSREANTGELFF	TGCGCCAGCAGTAGGGAAGCGAACACCGGGGAGCTGTTTTTT
TRBJ2-1	many	TRBD1	TRBV6-2/TRBV6-3	CASSVRWGRQGLLEQFF	TGTGCCAGCAGTGTACGCTGGGGGAGACAGGGGTTATTAGAGCAGTTCTTC
TRBJ1-4	many	-	TRBV29-1	CSVVGGTIGEKLFF	TGCAGCGTTGTAGGGGGGACAATCGGTGAAAAACTGTTTTTT
TRBJ2-7	many	-	TRBV6-6	CASSYGPPTYEQYF	TGTGCCAGCAGTTACGGTCCCCCAACCTACGAGCAGTACTTC
TRBJ1-6	many	-	TRBV7-9	CASSSRDYNSPLHF	TGTGCCAGCAGCTCCCGGGACTATAATTCACCCCTCCACTTT
TRBJ2-2	-	TRBD2	TRBV11-1	CASSFRTSGTGELFF	TGTGCCAGCAGCTTCAGAACTAGCGGGACCGGGGAGCTGTTTTTT
TRBJ1-2	many	TRBD1	TRBV4-2	CASSQRTGDGYTF	TGTGCCAGCAGCCAAAGGACAGGAGATGGCTACACCTTC
TRBJ2-2	many	-	TRBV20-1	CSARASPGELFF	TGCAGTGCTAGGGCCTCTCCCGGGGAGCTGTTTTTT
TRBJ2-7	-	-	TRBV6-1	CASSESNLLTGVENYEQYF	TGTGCCAGCAGTGAATCCAACCTATTGACCGGAGTCGAGAACTACGAGCAGTACTTC
TRBJ2-1	many	TRBD2	TRBV4-2	CASSQGTSGSYNEQFF	TGTGCCAGCAGCCAAGGGACTAGCGGGTCCTACAATGAGCAGTTCTTC
TRBJ2-2	few	-	TRBV7-6	CASSPSPGRSLRTGELFF	TGTGCCAGCAGCCCCTCACCGGGACGAAGCCTTCGCACCGGGGAGCTGTTTTTT
TRBJ2-1	many	TRBD2	TRBV11-1	CASSFPGTSGRALRNEQFF	TGTGCCAGCAGCTTTCCCGGGACTAGCGGGAGGGCCCTGCGCAATGAGCAGTTCTTC
TRBJ2-3	many	TRBD2	TRBV20-1	CSASKLTSGSSDTQYF	TGCAGTGCTAGTAAGCTGACTAGCGGGAGTTCAGATACGCAGTATTTT
TRBJ1-5	many	-	TRBV6-2/TRBV6-3	CASSYLGSYNQPQHF	TGTGCCAGCAGTTACTTGGGGTCCTACAATCAGCCCCAGCATTTT
TRBJ1-6	many	TRBD1	TRBV20-1	CSVQTGGSYNSPLHF	TGCAGTGTTCAGACAGGGGGGTCCTATAATTCACCCCTCCACTTT
TRBJ2-1	-	-	TRBV28	CASIVGNEQFF	TGTGCCAGCATCGTAGGAAATGAGCAGTTCTTC
TRBJ2-3	many	-	TRBV24-1	CATSESSTDTQYF	TGTGCCACCAGTGAATCTAGCACAGATACGCAGTATTTT
TRBJ2-1	many	-	TRBV5-6	CASSLALATHEQFF	TGTGCCAGCAGCTTGGCTCTAGCGACCCATGAGCAGTTCTTC
TRBJ2-2	many	-	TRBV11-2	CASSFGGPRFGELFF	TGTGCCAGCAGCTTTGGAGGGCCTCGGTTCGGGGAGCTGTTTTTT
TRBJ1-4	many	-	TRBV4-1	CASSQDDWKNEKLFF	TGCGCCAGCAGCCAAGATGATTGGAAAAATGAAAAACTGTTTTTT
TRBJ2-7	many	-	TRBV20-1	CSAPLSDEQYF	TGCAGTGCTCCCCTTTCTGACGAGCAGTACTTC
TRBJ2-7	many	-	TRBV5-1	CASSLEANYEQYF	TGCGCCAGCAGCTTGGAGGCCAACTACGAGCAGTACTTC
TRBJ2-1	many	TRBD2	TRBV24-1	CATSEVSGRTYNEQFF	TGTGCCACCAGTGAAGTGAGCGGGAGGACGTACAATGAGCAGTTCTTC
TRBJ2-1	many	TRBD2	TRBV20-1	CSARTRAGSSYNEQFF	TGCAGTGCCAGAACTAGAGCGGGGAGCTCCTACAATGAGCAGTTCTTC
TRBJ2-7	-	TRBD2	TRBV29-1	CSVARGTTADEQYF	TGCAGCGTTGCTCGGGGGACTACTGCGGACGAGCAGTACTTC
TRBJ1-2	many	-	TRBV20-1	CSAIVGERSGYTF	TGCAGTGCCATCGTTGGGGAGAGGAGTGGCTACACCTTC
TRBJ1-1	-	-	TRBV2	CASRGDTTEAFF	TGTGCCAGCCGGGGCGATACCACTGAAGCTTTCTTT
TRBJ1-1	few	-	TRBV7-3	CASRGGSAWNTEAFF	TGTGCCAGCAGGGGAGGGAGCGCATGGAACACTGAAGCTTTCTTT
TRBJ1-4	many	-	TRBV7-9	CASSQNGATNEKLFF	TGTGCCAGCAGCCAAAACGGAGCAACTAATGAAAAACTGTTTTTT
TRBJ2-2	many	-	TRBV6-1	CASTGAVTGELFF	TGTGCCAGCACGGGGGCGGTCACCGGGGAGCTGTTTTTT
TRBJ1-5	many	TRBD1	TRBV18	CASSQRQGAVQPQHF	TGTGCCAGCTCACAGAGACAGGGGGCGGTTCAGCCCCAGCATTTT
TRBJ2-5	many	TRBD2	TRBV6-6	CASSRSGSETQYF	TGTGCCAGCAGTCGTAGCGGGAGTGAGACCCAGTACTTC
TRBJ2-3	many	-	TRBV27	CASSSLRTDTQYF	TGTGCCAGCAGTTCCCTCCGCACAGATACGCAGTATTTT
TRBJ2-7	many	TRBD2	TRBV4-1	CASSQDPRGDYEQYF	TGCGCCAGCAGCCAAGATCCGCGGGGGGACTACGAGCAGTACTTC
TRBJ2-3	many	TRBD2	TRBV4-1	CASSHLRGQGVGSGSKDTQYF	TGCGCCAGCAGCCACCTGAGGGGCCAGGGAGTCGGCAGCGGGAGTAAGGATACGCAGTATTTT
TRBJ1-6	many	-	TRBV11-2	CASSPYGGINSPLHF	TGTGCCAGCAGCCCATACGGGGGTATTAATTCACCCCTCCACTTT
TRBJ2-7	few	TRBD1	TRBV28	CASSTRGQGADEQYF	TGTGCCAGCAGCACAAGGGGGCAGGGGGCTGACGAGCAGTACTTC
TRBJ1-5	many	-	TRBV6-1	CASSPTRGSNQPQHF	TGTGCCAGCAGCCCCACGCGGGGTAGCAATCAGCCCCAGCATTTT
TRBJ2-3	many	-	TRBV11-2	CASSLVLAQTTDTQYF	TGTGCCAGCAGCTTAGTCCTAGCCCAAACCACAGATACGCAGTATTTT
TRBJ1-6	many	-	TRBV6-5	CASNPRGSPLHF	TGTGCCAGCAACCCAAGAGGTTCACCCCTCCACTTT